This TCR beta chain was sequenced in a study of cytomegalovirus exposure and HLA in healthy donors. Study-wide background: Genetic ancestry analysis placed about 76% of the 398 donors that were genotyped in the Caucasian-associated cluster.

CDR3 length equals 13 residues. Germline V gene data show CDR1 as SGHDT and CDR2 as YYEEEE. Trimming removed 3 bases from V and 8 bases from J, with 14 bases in between. The PCR had 60 Vbeta and 13 Jbeta primers. Profiled with immunoSEQ multiplex PCR; TCRdb holds only in-frame clones, not every one. The table lists 85,000 to 95,000 clones, less than 85% of them singletons. General study points: Some V segments (TRBV6-2 and TRBV6-3 among them) were excluded as indistinguishable. For cytomegalovirus status, the classifier reportedly gave diagnoses with high specificity and sensitivity. From TCR beta sequences, most subjects' HLA-A and HLA-B alleles were reportedly predicted accurately.

A word on this clone: Its antigen remains unidentified.

Sequencing was done on a sample of PBMCs. The chain couples TRBV5-6 to TRBJ1-1; D possibly corresponds to TRBD1 (5 bases). This TCR was recovered from a man between 25 and 39 years old in good health and CMV-seropositive. The CDR3, as DNA: TGTGCCAGCAGCTCCTTACTACAGGTGGAAGCTTTCTTT. The encoded protein is CASSSLLQVEAFF.